This T cell receptor beta chain comes out of a study of shared clonotypes between healthy human individuals. Study-wide points: Larger richness was generally estimated for naive than memory subsets.

Each sorted subset replicate got 200 ng genomic DNA, roughly 27,000 genomes. Assay: immunoSEQ multiplex PCR; the TCRdb copy retains only in-frame clones and omits some. The sample consists of 2 million to 2.5 million clones, approximately 95% of them appearing once. Per the germline V gene, CDR1 is SGHTA and CDR2 is FQGNSA. V gave up 5 bases and J gave up 6 bases, with 11 bases separating them. The CDR3 runs 13 residues. Comments on this clone: The antigen is unknown.

This sequence joins TRBV7-2 and TRBJ1-5; D perhaps matches TRBD1 (5 bases). This sequence was found in a man younger than 35 in good health. Some clones in this sample may be carry-over from other donors' samples. The sequenced sample was naive CD4+ T cells from PBMCs. Sample subset: CD45RA+ positively selected. The CDR3 here is CASSPTEAQPQHF. As DNA, the CDR3 is TGTGCCAGCAGCCCGACAGAAGCTCAGCCCCAGCATTTT. The whole variable domain, remainder taken from reference TRBV7-2 and TRBJ1-5, is GAGVSQSPSNKVTEKGKDVELRCDPISGHTALYWYRQSLGQGLEFLIYFQGNSAPDKSGLPSDRFSAERTGGSVSTLTIQRTQQEDSAVYLCASSPTEAQPQHFGDGTRLSIL.